This T cell receptor beta chain was observed in a study of blood T cell repertoires in COVID-19. Background on the study: From the United States, Italy and Spain came samples of acute and convalescent COVID-19.

The table lists this clone with a count of one. Living in about two dozen US areas, the participants were between roughly 18 and 89 years of age. Clinical histories supplied by participants themselves formed the basis of cohort assignment. Cohort 3 donors were reported recovered after two negative PCRs, clearance, or symptom resolution. Trimming pared 5 bases from V and 6 bases from J, leaving 22 bases between. In germline, CDR1 is MDHEN, CDR2 SYDVKM. This CDR3 comprises 16 residues. Generated by immunoSEQ multiplex PCR, the TCRdb table keeps only in-frame clones and is missing some. The table includes fewer than 350,000 clones, around nine tenths detected once.

The sequenced sample consisted of PBMCs or T cells enriched from blood (not recorded which). The TCR sequence derives from a man aged 55 to 70 who had recovered from COVID-19. V usage is TRBV28 and J usage is TRBJ1-2; possibly TRBD1 for D (5 bases). The CDR3, as DNA: TGTGCCAGCAGTCCAGTCGGGGGGTTAGGTGAGGATGGCTACACCTTC. Translating gives CASSPVGGLGEDGYTF.